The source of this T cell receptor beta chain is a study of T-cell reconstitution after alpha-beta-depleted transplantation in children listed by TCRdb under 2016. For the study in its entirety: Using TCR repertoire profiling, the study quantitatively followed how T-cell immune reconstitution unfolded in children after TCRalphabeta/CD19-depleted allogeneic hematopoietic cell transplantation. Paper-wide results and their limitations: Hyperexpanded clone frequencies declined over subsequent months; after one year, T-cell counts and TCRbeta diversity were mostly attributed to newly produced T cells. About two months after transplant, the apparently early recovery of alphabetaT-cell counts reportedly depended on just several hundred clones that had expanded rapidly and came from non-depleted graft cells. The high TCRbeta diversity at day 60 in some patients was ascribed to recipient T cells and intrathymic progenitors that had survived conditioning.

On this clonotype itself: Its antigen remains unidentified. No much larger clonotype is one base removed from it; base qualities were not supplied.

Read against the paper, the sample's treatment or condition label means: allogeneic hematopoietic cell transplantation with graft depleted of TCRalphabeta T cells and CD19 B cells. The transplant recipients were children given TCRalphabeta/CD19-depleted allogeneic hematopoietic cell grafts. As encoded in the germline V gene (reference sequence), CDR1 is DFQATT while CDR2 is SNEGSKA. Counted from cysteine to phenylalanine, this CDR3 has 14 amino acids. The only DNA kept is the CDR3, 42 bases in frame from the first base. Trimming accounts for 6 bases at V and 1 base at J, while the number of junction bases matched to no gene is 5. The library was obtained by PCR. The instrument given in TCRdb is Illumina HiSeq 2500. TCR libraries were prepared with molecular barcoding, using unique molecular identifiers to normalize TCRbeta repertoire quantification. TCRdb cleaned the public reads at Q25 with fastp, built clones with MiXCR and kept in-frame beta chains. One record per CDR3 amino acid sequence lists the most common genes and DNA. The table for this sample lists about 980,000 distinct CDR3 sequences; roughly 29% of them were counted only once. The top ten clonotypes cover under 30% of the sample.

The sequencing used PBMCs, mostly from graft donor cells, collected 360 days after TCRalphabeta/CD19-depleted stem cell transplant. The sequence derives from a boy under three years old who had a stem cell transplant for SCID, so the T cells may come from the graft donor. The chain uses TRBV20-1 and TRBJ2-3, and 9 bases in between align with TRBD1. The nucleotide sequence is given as TGCAGTGCCGACAGGGGGGGACGCACAGATACGCAGTATTTT. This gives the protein CSADRGGRTDTQYF.